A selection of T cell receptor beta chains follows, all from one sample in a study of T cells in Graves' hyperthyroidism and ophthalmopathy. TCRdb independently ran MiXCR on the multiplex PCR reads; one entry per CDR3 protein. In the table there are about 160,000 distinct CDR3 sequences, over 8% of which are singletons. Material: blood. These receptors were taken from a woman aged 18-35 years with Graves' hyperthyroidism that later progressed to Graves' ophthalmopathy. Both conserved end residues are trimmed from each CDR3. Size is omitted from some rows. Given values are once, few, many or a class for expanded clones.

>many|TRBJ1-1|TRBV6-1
ASRESTGGLTSTEAF
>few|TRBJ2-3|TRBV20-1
SARDSETITDTQY
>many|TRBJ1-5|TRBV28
ASSPPRGPQH
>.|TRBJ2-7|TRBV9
ASSRLPSGGIYEQY
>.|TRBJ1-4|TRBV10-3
ASGESSREKLF
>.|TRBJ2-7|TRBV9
ASSVDPSGYEQY
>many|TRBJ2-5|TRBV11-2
ASSARWTQY
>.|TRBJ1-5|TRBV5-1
ASSKETGDIRTQH
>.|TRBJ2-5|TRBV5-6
ASSSERGGLETQY
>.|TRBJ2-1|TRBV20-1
SARAGTGGHNEQF
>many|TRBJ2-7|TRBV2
ASSDLSRSFTYEQY
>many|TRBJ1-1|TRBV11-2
ASSLGVGTEAF
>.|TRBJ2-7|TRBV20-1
SGTSGRAYEQY
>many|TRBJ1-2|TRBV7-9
ASSLFVQGPGGYT
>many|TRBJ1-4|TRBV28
ASRDRGRHNEKLF
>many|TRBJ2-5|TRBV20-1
SWGDRGRVETQY
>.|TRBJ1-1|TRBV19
ASSMSLNTEAF
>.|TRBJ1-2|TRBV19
ASSETGWNYGYT
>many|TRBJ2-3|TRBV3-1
ASSDLWTSGSSDTQY